This T cell receptor beta chain is drawn from a study of blood T cells in healthy people across ages. The study's findings and limits: The percentage of naive T cells correlated strongly with TCR beta diversity.

This clonotype was seen a few times. Its antigen remains unidentified. Then a second PCR, running about 7 to 11 cycles, was carried out with a sample-barcoded 5' primer and a J-beta primer mix. TCRdb fed the 5' RACE reads into MiXCR, producing one record per CDR3 protein. This repertoire shows about 1.4 million distinct CDR3 sequences, around 55% found once; its top ten account for 6.5% to 8.5%. The clonotype comes from a man aged 18 to 30 in good health. Input material: blood.

The chain's CDR3 is CASSPWTDTDTQYF. The CDR3 coding sequence is TGCGCCAGCAGCCCATGGACAGACACAGATACGCAGTATTTT. This chain connects TRBV5-1 to TRBJ2-3, with D possibly being TRBD1 (6 bases). Trimming took 4 bases from V and 2 from J, leaving 11 bases between them. The CDR3 runs to 14 residues. Germline CDR1 is SGHRS and CDR2 is YFSETQ.